The source of this TCR beta chain is a study of human T cells and chemical hapten exposure (dated by TCRdb to the early 2020s). Regarding the study in general: For sensitization, 2% DPC in acetone was applied to a 2 cm by 2 cm area of upper inner arm skin. Throughout the roughly 24-week study period, patients were also given weekly therapeutic DPC doses on the scalp. Patch testing on the upper back used Finn chambers containing 0.01% DPC, with scoring done after 6 days according to International Contact Dermatitis Research Group standards. Most of the patients in the cohort were female, and the cohort covered alopecia areata with under or over 50% scalp involvement, alopecia totalis and alopecia universalis. Libraries were pooled for sequencing, and per-sample TCR yields varied mainly because of small differences in library volumes within the pool. In alopecia patients, the study followed how the peripheral blood TCR repertoire changed in vivo over primary and secondary sensitization to diphenylcyclopropenone (DPC), a hapten. Blood samples were taken from patients before sensitization (week 0) and at 2, 6 and about 24 weeks after DPC sensitization. For TCR sequencing, blood came from 25 to 35 alopecia patients at anywhere from one to four time points (pre-sensitization, 2, 6 and 24 weeks). Summary of the overall study and its limitations: DPC sensitization did not change the number of TCRs with a frequency above 1 in 1000, and there was no evidence of changes in global repertoire structure. After repeated subsampling, changes were observed in the strength of the expansion versus patch-test correlation and in the threshold at which the correlation became significant. Alopecia, a presumed autoimmune disease, was present in all patients, so the immune response of the patients might differ from that of healthy individuals. The number of PT1 expanded TCRs positively correlated with patch test score, significant at thresholds 8, 16 and 32 but not 4. Compared with pre-sensitization or healthy control sets, expanded TCRs formed significantly more large CDR3 similarity clusters, which is consistent with antigen-driven responses.

The junction shows trimming of 0 bases on V and 4 bases on J, plus 13 bases between the germline ends. CDR1 and CDR2 are drawn from the germline V gene: SGHDN, FVKESK. Taken from cysteine to phenylalanine, the CDR3 has 15 residues. The kept DNA is CDR3 alone, 45 bases in frame from the first base. According to the study, the label for this sample's time point signals: pre-sensitization, week 0. Read against the paper, the sample's treatment or condition label means: therapeutic diphenylcyclopropenone sensitization with weekly scalp DPC. At every patch-test visit, the blood draw took place before the patch test was put on. To be eligible, patients had to be aged 18 to 70, diagnosed with alopecia and judged suitable for DPC therapy, while pregnant patients were excluded. Total RNA was extracted from unfractionated whole blood that had been collected in Tempus Blood RNA tubes. This clonotype was observed many times. Its antigen specificity is not known. There are no base qualities to consult, and no much larger clone falls within one base.

The method behind the library was RACE. Sequenced using a NextSeq 500. During library preparation, unique molecular identifiers were attached to individual cDNA molecules so that TCRs could be counted quantitatively and reproducibly. Each blood RNA sample was used to sequence both TCR alpha and TCR beta chains. In the paper's pipeline: A median of approximately 96,000 TCRs per sample was observed, with a range of roughly 23,224 to 700,000. The Decombinator software suite was used to annotate the V, J and CDR3 of the TCR reads. Every sample was subsampled to the same number of TCRs (28,000) for the PS versus PT1 abundance plots. TCRs were defined as expanded if absent before sensitization and observed at least eight times at the 2-week time point. TCRdb passed the public sequencing reads through fastp at Q25 and MiXCR, retaining productive beta sequences. Merged by CDR3 protein, the rows form single entries marked with the most common genes and DNA. Clone size and V and J calls follow TCRdb, not the original study. The sample table holds around 380,000 distinct CDR3 sequences, of which 5.5% were seen once. The ten largest clones capture around 8.8% of the sample.

The sequence links TRBV14 to TRBJ2-7; no confident D gene assignment can be made. This TCR was sampled from a woman under 30 with alopecia areata. Some clones in this sample may be carry-over from other donors' samples. The sequences come from whole blood, collected in connection with sensitization to the hapten diphenylcyclopropenone (DPC). The base sequence is TGTGCCAGCAGCCAAGATATTATGACTTCTTACGAGCAGTACTTC. This codes for CASSQDIMTSYEQYF.